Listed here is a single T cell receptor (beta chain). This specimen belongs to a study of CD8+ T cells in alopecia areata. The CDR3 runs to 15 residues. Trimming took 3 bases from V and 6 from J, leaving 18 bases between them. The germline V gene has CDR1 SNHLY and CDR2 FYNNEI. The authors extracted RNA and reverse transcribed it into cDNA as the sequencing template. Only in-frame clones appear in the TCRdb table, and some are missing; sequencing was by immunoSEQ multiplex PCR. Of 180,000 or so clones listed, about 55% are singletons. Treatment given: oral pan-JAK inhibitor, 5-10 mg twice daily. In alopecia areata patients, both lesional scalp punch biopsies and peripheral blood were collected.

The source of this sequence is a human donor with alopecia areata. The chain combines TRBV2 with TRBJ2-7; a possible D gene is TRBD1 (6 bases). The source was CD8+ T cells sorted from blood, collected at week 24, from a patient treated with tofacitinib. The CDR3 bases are TGTGCCAGCAGTGATGAAACAGGGCGCTCCGGCGAGCAGTACTTC. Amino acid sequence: CASSDETGRSGEQYF. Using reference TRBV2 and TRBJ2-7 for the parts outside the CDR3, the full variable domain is EPEVTQTPSHQVTQMGQEVILRCVPISNHLYFYWYRQILGQKVEFLVSFYNNEISEKSEIFDDQFSVERPDGSNFTLKIRSTKLEDSAMYFCASSDETGRSGEQYFGPGTRLTVT.